Each of the 25 T cell receptor beta chains below was sequenced from the same sample in a study of shared T cell receptors in the human thymus. TCRdb keeps only in-frame clones here, not all; method: immunoSEQ multiplex PCR. The sample holds hundreds of thousands of clones, 80% to 90% seen once. The data were also submitted as part of a second study, on human thymus T cells.

The specimen was thymocytes. Every receptor here comes from a girl under three years old with a congenital heart defect.

The genes are TRBV7-9 and TRBJ1-2; 7 bases line up with TRBD1. Germline V gives CDR1 SEHNR, CDR2 FQNEAQ (reference sequence). V shed 1 base, J shed 0 bases, and the junction held 8 bases outside the gene matches. The CDR3 sequence is 17 residues long. The CDR3 loop is CASSLEAGGPTNYGYTF. The CDR3 DNA is TGTGCCAGCAGCTTAGAGGCAGGGGGACCAACTAACTATGGCTACACCTTC.

The gene calls are TRBV5-1 and TRBJ2-7; 7 bases fit TRBD1. Germline V gene lookup returns CDR1 SGHRS and CDR2 YFSETQ. Trimming at V came to 4 bases and at J to 6 bases, leaving 19 bases not matched to a gene. The CDR3 runs to 17 residues. The CDR3 DNA follows: TGCGCCAGCAGCCTAGGGACGAGACAGGGCGGTTTTAGCGAGCAGTACTTC. Translation: CASSLGTRQGGFSEQYF.

This clone occurred a few times. J is TRBJ1-2 and V is TRBV10-3; TRBD1 matches 7 bases. With 6 bases clipped from V and 3 bases from J, the junction kept 37 bases outside the gene matches. CDR1 ENHRY and CDR2 SYGVKD come from the germline V gene. CDR3 length: 24 amino acids. Written as DNA, the CDR3 is TGTGCCATCAGAACCTACCAGGGGGTCCACTATGGCTACACCGTCCCGGGGGTCCACTATGGCTACACCTTC. It yields the protein CAIRTYQGVHYGYTVPGVHYGYTF.

The chain couples TRBV6-1 to TRBJ1-6; possibly TRBD1 for D (6 bases). The germline V gene has CDR1 MNHNS and CDR2 SASEGT. V lost 3 bases and J lost 0, with 18 bases in between. This CDR3 has 19 amino acids. The CDR3 region is CASSEGTSWQSSYNSPLHF. In nucleotides, the CDR3 is TGTGCCAGCAGTGAGGGGACATCGTGGCAGTCCTCCTATAATTCACCCCTCCACTTT.

J is TRBJ1-1 and V is TRBV4-3; D perhaps matches TRBD1 (5 bases). V was cut by 0 bases and J by 2 bases, with 16 bases left in between. CDR3 length equals 17 residues. The germline CDR1 and CDR2 sequences are LGHNA and YSLEER. The CDR3 DNA reads as TGCGCCAGCAGCCAAGATCATGGATGGCAGGGTAACACTGAAGCTTTCTTT. Residues: CASSQDHGWQGNTEAFF.

The chain carries TRBV9 and TRBJ2-2, with 9 bases aligning to TRBD2. The germline gives CDR1 SGDLS, CDR2 YYNGEE. Germline trimming cut 1 base from V and 5 bases from J; bases unmatched to any gene: 15. The CDR3 contains 19 residues. CDR3 amino acids: CASSVPAGGPEGGTGELFF. CDR3 nucleotide sequence: TGTGCCAGCAGCGTACCAGCGGGGGGCCCCGAGGGGGGAACCGGGGAGCTGTTTTTT.

V usage is TRBV28 and J usage is TRBJ1-1; 9 positions match TRBD1. The CDR3 is 15 amino acids. The germline CDR1 and CDR2 sequences are MDHEN and SYDVKM. The junction had 5 bases not matched to a gene; V was cut back by 5 bases and J by 1 base. This CDR3 reads CASSPWDRANTEAFF. The CDR3 nucleotides are TGTGCCAGCAGTCCTTGGGACAGGGCGAACACTGAAGCTTTCTTT. Variable domain in full (rest from reference TRBV28 and TRBJ1-1): DVKVTQSSRYLVKRTGEKVFLECVQDMDHENMFWYRQDPGLGLRLIYFSYDVKMKEKGDIPEGYSVSREKKERFSLILESASTNQTSMYLCASSPWDRANTEAFFGQGTRLTVV.

This clone appeared a single time. The chain has TRBV19 and TRBJ2-7; 11 bases line up with TRBD1. The CDR3 is 15 residues long. V was pared by 6 bases and J by 3 bases, with 7 bases of the junction left unmatched. Germline lookup yields CDR1 LNHDA and CDR2 SQIVND (reference sequence). The CDR3 loop reads CASSPSDRGRYEQYF. Written as DNA, the CDR3 is TGTGCCAGTAGCCCTTCGGACAGGGGGCGCTACGAGCAGTACTTC.

This clone was counted a single time. V gene TRBV5-4 combines with J gene TRBJ2-7; 12 bases fit TRBD2. From germline, CDR1 is SGHNT and CDR2 YYREEE (reference sequence). V shed 2 bases, J shed 5 bases, and the junction held 17 bases outside the gene matches. This CDR3 spans 19 amino acids. CDR3 sequence reads: CASSFKSRTSGESFHEQYF. CDR3 nucleotides: TGTGCCAGCAGCTTTAAATCCAGGACTAGCGGGGAATCATTCCACGAGCAGTACTTC.

The J gene is TRBJ1-1, the V gene TRBV18; D is perhaps TRBD1 (6 bases). Germline V CDR1 and CDR2: KGHSH, LQKENI. The CDR3 consists of 15 residues. V lost 3 bases, J lost 7 bases, and 18 bases lay in between. Here the CDR3 reads CASSPASGRGHEAFF. The CDR3 nucleotides read TGTGCCAGCTCACCGGCTTCGGGAAGGGGACATGAAGCTTTCTTT.

The rearrangement links TRBV30 to TRBJ1-1, with D possibly being TRBD1 (6 bases). Trimming removed 4 bases at V and 0 bases at J, with 9 bases between. The CDR3 loop spans 13 amino acids. Germline V CDR1 and CDR2: GTSNPN, SVGIG (reference sequence). This CDR3 reads CAWIWTVNTEAFF. The CDR3 DNA is TGTGCCTGGATATGGACAGTGAACACTGAAGCTTTCTTT.

V is TRBV5-6 and J is TRBJ1-2; TRBD1 might be the D (5 bases). Trimming cost V 2 bases and J 4 bases, with 15 bases left between them. CDR1 is SGHDT, CDR2 YYEEEE, per germline. This CDR3 comprises 15 residues. CDR3 DNA: TGTGCCAGCAGCTTCCGGCAGGGCATCTTCTATGGCTACACCTTC. This sequence encodes CASSFRQGIFYGYTF.

The rearrangement uses TRBV7-9 and TRBJ2-1; 13 bases are shared with TRBD2. This CDR3 region has 15 residues. Germline V gene data show CDR1 as SEHNR and CDR2 as FQNEAQ (reference sequence). V shed 3 bases and J 6 bases; nucleotides not matched to a gene: 2. The CDR3 DNA reads as TGTGCCAGCAGCTTGAGACTAGCGGGGGGCAATGAGCAGTTCTTC. Amino acid sequence: CASSLRLAGGNEQFF.

The gene calls are TRBV5-4 and TRBJ2-3, with D perhaps matching TRBD1 (5 bases). CDR3 length: 18 amino acids. Trimming shortened V by 0 bases and J by 2 bases, and 19 bases separated the two germline ends. Germline values: CDR1 SGHNT, CDR2 YYREEE (reference sequence). The CDR3: CASSLALIDRKFTDTQYF. The CDR3 bases are TGTGCCAGCAGCTTGGCCTTAATAGACAGAAAATTCACAGATACGCAGTATTTT.

The V call is TRBV5-6, the J call TRBJ2-5; D is possibly TRBD1 (6 bases). The J call could be wrong; TRBJ2-7 is a better fit for the DNA end. The CDR3 extends over 14 amino acids. The germline V gene has CDR1 SGHDT and CDR2 YYEEEE. The CDR3 sequence is CASSLGQVRYEQYF. The DNA for the CDR3 is TGTGCCAGCAGCTTGGGACAGGTTCGCTACGAGCAGTACTTC.

V gene TRBV7-9 combines with J gene TRBJ1-1, with D hard to call. V lost 3 bases to trimming and J lost 1 base, with 21 bases between them. This CDR3 contains 18 residues. Germline V gene data show CDR1 as SEHNR and CDR2 as FQNEAQ (reference sequence). The CDR3 is CASSFNLDHAGGNTEAFF. As DNA, the CDR3 is TGTGCCAGCAGCTTCAATCTTGACCACGCAGGAGGGAACACTGAAGCTTTCTTT.

This chain uses TRBV19 with TRBJ1-4; D remains unclear. Trimming took off 6 bases at V and 1 base at J, with 21 bases between the two ends. Germline lookup yields CDR1 LNHDA and CDR2 SQIVND (reference sequence). This CDR3 is built from 18 residues. The CDR3 loop is CASRASREPAGTNEKLFF. The CDR3 DNA reads as TGTGCCAGTAGGGCCTCAAGGGAGCCGGCTGGAACTAATGAAAAACTGTTTTTT.

The V call is TRBV10-3, the J call TRBJ2-7; no clear D gene. The CDR3 spans 14 residues. Per germline, CDR1 ENHRY and CDR2 SYGVKD. V lost 1 base and J 2 bases, leaving 9 bases between the germline ends. The CDR3 is CAISEFMAPYEQYF. DNA of the CDR3: TGTGCCATCAGTGAGTTCATGGCTCCCTACGAGCAGTACTTC.

The chain is built from TRBV10-2 and TRBJ2-7; the D is unclear. CDR3 size: 24 residues. Trimming removed 3 bases at V and 0 bases at J, with 39 bases between. Germline V gives CDR1 WSHSY, CDR2 SAAADI. The CDR3 is CASSDLPGHRPRPNLKTPSYEQYF. CDR3 bases: TGCGCCAGCAGTGATCTTCCAGGCCATAGACCCAGGCCGAACCTCAAAACGCCCTCCTACGAGCAGTACTTC.

The J gene is TRBJ2-7, the V gene TRBV6-1; no definite D call. From germline, CDR1 is MNHNS and CDR2 SASEGT. V was cut by 5 bases and J by 4 bases, with 6 bases left in between. This CDR3 is 11 amino acids long. CDR3 loop: CASSSQYEQYF. CDR3 DNA: TGTGCCAGCAGTTCCCAGTACGAGCAGTACTTC.

This chain joins TRBV5-8 and TRBJ1-1, with TRBD1 identical over 8 bases. Germline V CDR1 and CDR2: SGHTS, YDEGEE. CDR3 length: 19 residues. V was pared by 0 bases and J by 3 bases, with 16 bases of the junction left unmatched. Here the CDR3 DNA reads TGTGCCAGCAGCTTGGCGTTCTACGTCAGACAGGGGAAGGACACTGAAGCTTTCTTT. Protein sequence: CASSLAFYVRQGKDTEAFF.

The V gene is TRBV11-2, the J gene TRBJ1-2; 9 nucleotides agree with TRBD1. V was clipped by 5 bases and J by 4 bases; unmatched bases: 17. Germline V CDR1 and CDR2: SGHAT, FQNNGV. CDR3 length equals 18 residues. The CDR3 DNA reads as TGTGCCAGCAGCATAGGGGACAGGGCCGCATCCTCGTCCTATGGCTACACCTTC. This sequence encodes CASSIGDRAASSSYGYTF.

The chain couples TRBV6-6 to TRBJ2-3, with D uncertain. Trimming cost V 6 bases and J 4 bases, with 17 bases left between them. Germline CDR1 reads MNHNY; CDR2 reads SVGAGI (reference sequence). The CDR3 loop spans 15 amino acids. The CDR3 here is CASSKRARSPDTQYF. The CDR3 coding sequence is TGTGCCAGCAGCAAACGAGCGAGATCTCCAGATACGCAGTATTTT.

V is TRBV14 and J is TRBJ1-6, with 9 bases identical to TRBD1. The V and J ends lost 2 bases and 6 bases, in that order; junction bases with no gene match: 5. Germline CDR1 is SGHDN and CDR2 is FVKESK. This CDR3 spans 16 amino acids. The CDR3 sequence is CASSQSGTGTNSPLHF. As DNA, the CDR3 is TGTGCCAGCAGCCAATCCGGGACAGGGACTAATTCACCCCTCCACTTT.

The rearrangement links TRBV27 to TRBJ2-3; TRBD2 aligns across 12 bases. In germline, CDR1 is MNHEY, CDR2 SMNVEV (reference sequence). V gave up 5 bases and J gave up 1 base; unmatched junction bases: 10. CDR3 size: 18 residues. The CDR3 coding sequence is TGTGCCAGCAGTGCTAGCGGGGGGGCCGTTTCGTGCACAGATACGCAGTATTTT. This gives the protein CASSASGGAVSCTDTQYF.